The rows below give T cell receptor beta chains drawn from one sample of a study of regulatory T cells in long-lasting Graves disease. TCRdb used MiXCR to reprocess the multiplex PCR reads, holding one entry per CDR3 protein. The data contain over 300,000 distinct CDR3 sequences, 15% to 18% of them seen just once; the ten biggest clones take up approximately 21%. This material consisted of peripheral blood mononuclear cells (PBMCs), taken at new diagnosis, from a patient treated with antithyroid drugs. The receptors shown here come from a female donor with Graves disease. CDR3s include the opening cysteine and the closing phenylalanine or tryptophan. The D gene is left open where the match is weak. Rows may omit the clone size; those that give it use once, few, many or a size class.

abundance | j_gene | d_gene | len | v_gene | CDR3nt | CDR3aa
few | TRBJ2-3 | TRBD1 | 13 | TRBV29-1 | TGCAGCGTCGGGACAGGGGATGGAGATACGCAGTATTTT | CSVGTGDGDTQYF
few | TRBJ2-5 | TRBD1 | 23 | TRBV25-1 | TGTGCCAGCAGTCTAGACAGGGATAACAAACATATCCAATTCATACGTATCCAAGAGACCCAGTACTTC | CASSLDRDNKHIQFIRIQETQYF
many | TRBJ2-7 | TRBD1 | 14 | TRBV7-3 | TGTGCCAGCAGCTACAGGGACAGGGCCTACGAGCAGTACTTC | CASSYRDRAYEQYF
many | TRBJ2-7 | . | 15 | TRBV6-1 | TGTGCCAGCACCGCTTTGGGGGCAGGGAGCCACGAGCAGTACTTC | CASTALGAGSHEQYF
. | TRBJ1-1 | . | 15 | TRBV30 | TGTGCCTGGAAGGTCAGGAGTTATTCGAACACTGAAGCTTTCTTT | CAWKVRSYSNTEAFF
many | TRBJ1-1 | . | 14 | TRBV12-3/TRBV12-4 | TGTGCCAGCAGTAATTTACAGGGTCCCGCGGTGGCTTTCTTT | CASSNLQGPAVAFF
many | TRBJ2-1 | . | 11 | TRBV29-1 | TGCAGCGTTGGTCTCTACAATGAGCAGTTCTTC | CSVGLYNEQFF
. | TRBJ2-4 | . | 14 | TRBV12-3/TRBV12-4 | TGTGCCAGCAGTTTCTTAGGGACGGTGAACATTCAGTACTTC | CASSFLGTVNIQYF
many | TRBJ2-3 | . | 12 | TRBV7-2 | TGTGCCAGCAGCTTGGTCAGAGATACGCAGTATTTT | CASSLVRDTQYF
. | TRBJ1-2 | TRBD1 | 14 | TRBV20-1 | TGCAGTGCTAAGATACAGGGGAAAGCGGGCGGCCACACCTTC | CSAKIQGKAGGHTF
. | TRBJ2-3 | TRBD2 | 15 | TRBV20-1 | TGCAGTGCCGTCGCCCTAGCGGGGGGCACAGATACGCAGTATTTT | CSAVALAGGTDTQYF
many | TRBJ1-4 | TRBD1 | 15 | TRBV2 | TGTGCCAGCAGTCCCCGGACAGGTTCGACTGAAAAACTGTTTTTT | CASSPRTGSTEKLFF
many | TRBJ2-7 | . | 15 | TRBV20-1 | TGCAGTGCTAGCGGTGGGATGACTGACCTACGTGAGCAGTACTTC | CSASGGMTDLREQYF
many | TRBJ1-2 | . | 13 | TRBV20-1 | TGCACCTTCAAGGGGATCGGGAACTATGGCTACACCTTC | CTFKGIGNYGYTF
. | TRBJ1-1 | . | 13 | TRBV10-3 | TGTGCCATCAGGAGGGACCTGAACACTGAAGCTTTCTTT | CAIRRDLNTEAFF